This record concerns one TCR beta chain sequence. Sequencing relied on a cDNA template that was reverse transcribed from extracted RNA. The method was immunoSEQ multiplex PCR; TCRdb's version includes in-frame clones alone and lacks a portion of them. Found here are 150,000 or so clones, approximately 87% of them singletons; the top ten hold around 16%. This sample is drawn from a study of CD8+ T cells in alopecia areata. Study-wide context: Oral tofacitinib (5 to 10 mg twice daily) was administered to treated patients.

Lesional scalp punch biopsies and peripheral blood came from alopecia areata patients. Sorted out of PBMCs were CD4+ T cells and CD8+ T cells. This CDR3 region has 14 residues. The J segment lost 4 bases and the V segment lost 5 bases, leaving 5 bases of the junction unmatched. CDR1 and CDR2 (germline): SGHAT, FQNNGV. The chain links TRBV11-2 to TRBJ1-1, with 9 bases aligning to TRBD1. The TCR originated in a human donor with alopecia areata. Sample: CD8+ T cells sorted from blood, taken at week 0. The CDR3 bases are TGTGCCAGCAGCCCCGGGACAGGGATCACTGAAGCTTTCTTT. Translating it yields CASSPGTGITEAFF.